This T cell receptor (beta chain) was recorded in a study of shared clonotypes between healthy human individuals. CD45RO negativity and positive selection for CCR7 defined naive CD8 cells, a population that excluded terminally differentiated effector memory CD45RA+ cells. Only in-frame clones appear in the TCRdb table, and some are missing; sequencing was by immunoSEQ multiplex PCR. The sample contains 750,000 to 1,000,000 clones, 80% to 95% of which appear only once. The sequence came from a man aged 25 to 40 in good health. Sequenced material: naive CD8+ T cells sorted from blood.

CDR3 nucleotide sequence: TGTGCCACCAGCGGGGGGGGGCGCAGGGAGCTGTTTTTT. It yields the protein CATSGGGRRELFF. V gene TRBV15 combines with J gene TRBJ2-2; perhaps TRBD2 as D (7 bases). The CDR3 spans 13 residues. Trimming left V 5 bases short and J 9 bases short, with 13 bases between. CDR1 and CDR2 from the germline V gene are LNHNV and YYDKDF (reference sequence).